This entry lists 28 T cell receptor beta chains sequenced from one sample in a study of blood T cell repertoires in COVID-19. Some clones are missing from TCRdb's copy, which holds only in-frame ones; the method was immunoSEQ multiplex PCR. In the table there are 55,000 to 65,000 clones, almost 80% of which are singletons. Sequencing was done on a sample of peripheral blood. These receptors all stem from a man aged 55 to 69 with acute or convalescent COVID-19.

This clone was observed at least ten times. In nucleotides, the CDR3 is TGCGCCAGCAGCTTGGTCCGGGGATCAGAGACCCAGTACTTC. Translation: CASSLVRGSETQYF. This sequence joins TRBV5-1 and TRBJ2-5, with a weak D call TRBD2 (5 bases). The CDR3 has 14 amino acids. Germline CDR1 is SGHRS and CDR2 is YFSETQ. V was cut by 0 bases and J by 4 bases, with 10 bases left in between.

The chain is built from TRBV19 and TRBJ2-1, with TRBD2 matching over 9 bases. CDR3 length: 14 residues. The germline gives CDR1 LNHDA, CDR2 SQIVND (reference sequence). The J segment lost 4 bases and the V segment lost 8 bases, leaving 6 bases of the junction unmatched. The CDR3 here is CASLSLAGYNEQFF. As DNA, the CDR3 is TGTGCCAGTTTAAGTCTAGCGGGGTACAATGAGCAGTTCTTC. Together with reference TRBV19 and TRBJ2-1, the CDR3 gives the full variable domain: DGGITQSPKYLFRKEGQNVTLSCEQNLNHDAMYWYRQDPGQGLRLIYYSQIVNDFQKGDIAEGYSVSREKKESFPLTVTSAQKNPTAFYLCASLSLAGYNEQFFGPGTRLTVL.

In this sample, this clone turned up a few times. The V gene is TRBV5-1, the J gene TRBJ2-3; tentatively, D is TRBD1 (6 bases). The CDR3 length is 13 residues. Germline CDR1 reads SGHRS; CDR2 reads YFSETQ. The germline V and J ends were trimmed by 4 bases and 2 bases, with 8 bases remaining between them. Here the CDR3 DNA reads TGCGCCAGCAGCGGGACACCCACAGATACGCAGTATTTT. Translated, it gives CASSGTPTDTQYF.

The gene calls are TRBV27 and TRBJ2-4, with 10 positions matching TRBD1. CDR1 MNHEY and CDR2 SMNVEV come from the germline V gene (reference sequence). The CDR3 is 15 amino acids. Trimming removed 8 bases from V and 7 bases from J; junction bases left unmatched: 11. Here the CDR3 reads CASGASTGGPNIQYF. The CDR3 DNA reads TGTGCCAGCGGGGCCTCGACAGGGGGCCCCAACATTCAGTACTTC.

The sample holds a few counts of this clone. This chain links TRBV7-9 with TRBJ2-3; perhaps TRBD2 as D (6 bases). V gave up 0 bases and J gave up 3 bases, with 10 bases separating them. In germline, CDR1 is SEHNR, CDR2 FQNEAQ (reference sequence). This CDR3 region has 15 residues. The CDR3 protein is CASSLAKGRTDTQYF. Written as DNA, the CDR3 is TGTGCCAGCAGCTTAGCGAAGGGGAGGACAGATACGCAGTATTTT.

The V call is TRBV5-1, the J call TRBJ2-3; maybe TRBD2 (5 bases). Trimming removed 0 bases at V and 1 base at J, with 6 bases between. Germline assignment: CDR1 SGHRS and CDR2 YFSETQ. CDR3 length: 14 amino acids. The CDR3, as DNA: TGCGCCAGCAGCTTGGCCGGGGGCACAGATACGCAGTATTTT. Its translation is CASSLAGGTDTQYF.

The chain couples TRBV2 to TRBJ1-4; 8 bases map to TRBD1. Germline-derived CDR1 and CDR2 are SNHLY and FYNNEI. CDR3 length: 15 amino acids. The ends lost 6 bases at V and 7 bases at J; junction bases unmatched: 10. The CDR3 here is CASSPIGTGGEKLFF. The DNA of the CDR3 is TGTGCCAGCAGCCCGATCGGGACAGGCGGTGAAAAACTGTTTTTT.

V is TRBV5-1 and J is TRBJ2-1; D is ambiguous. The CDR3 spans 14 residues. The V gene's germline CDR1 is SGHRS and CDR2 YFSETQ. V dropped 0 bases and J dropped 4 bases, with 8 bases sitting between them. CDR3 nucleotides: TGCGCCAGCAGCTTGGCACAGCATTACAATGAGCAGTTCTTC. Its protein is CASSLAQHYNEQFF.

V usage is TRBV6-5 and J usage is TRBJ2-7, with TRBD1 as a possible D gene (6 bases). Trimming took off 2 bases at V and 7 bases at J, with 12 bases between the two ends. Germline CDR1 is MNHEY and CDR2 is SVGAGI. The CDR3 is made up of 13 amino acids. The CDR3 region has the DNA TGTGCCAGCAGTTACGGGCAGGGGAATGAGCAGTACTTC. Translated: CASSYGQGNEQYF.

This chain connects TRBV5-6 to TRBJ2-5; no clear D. The germline V and J ends were trimmed by 4 bases and 5 bases, with 12 bases remaining between them. This CDR3 is built from 13 residues. Germline V CDR1 and CDR2: SGHDT, YYEEEE. The CDR3 loop reads CASSLVGGETQYF. CDR3 DNA sequence: TGTGCCAGCAGCCTGGTCGGTGGTGAGACCCAGTACTTC.

This clone was seen a single time. The rearrangement links TRBV5-6 to TRBJ2-3, with D hard to call. V was trimmed by 5 bases and J by 6 bases, leaving 19 bases between them. The germline gives CDR1 SGHDT, CDR2 YYEEEE. CDR3 length: 15 amino acids. CDR3 amino acids: CASRSTRAGRDTQYF. Here the CDR3 DNA reads TGTGCCAGCAGGTCAACCCGAGCAGGAAGGGATACGCAGTATTTT.

The sample holds one count of this clone. V gene TRBV10-3 combines with J gene TRBJ2-1, with 8 bases lining up with TRBD2. The germline CDR1 and CDR2 sequences are ENHRY and SYGVKD. This CDR3 region has 15 residues. Germline trimming cut 9 bases from V and 7 bases from J; bases unmatched to any gene: 14. The CDR3 DNA reads as TGTGCCATTTCGCCTCCGGGACTAGATCTGAATGAGCAGTTCTTC. This codes for CAISPPGLDLNEQFF.

This clone was observed once. The chain employs TRBV7-2 and TRBJ2-2; TRBD1 matches 10 bases. The CDR3 spans 16 residues. CDR1 is SGHTA, CDR2 FQGNSA, per germline. Trimming cost V 2 bases and J 4 bases; bases outside gene matches: 4. The CDR3 region is CASSLRQGAGTGELFF. The CDR3 DNA is TGTGCCAGCAGCTTAAGACAGGGGGCCGGCACCGGGGAGCTGTTTTTT.

The chain links TRBV5-1 to TRBJ1-5; D gene ambiguous. The CDR3 runs 16 residues. Trimming stripped 3 bases from V and 0 bases from J, with 13 bases between. CDR1 is SGHRS, CDR2 YFSETQ, per germline. The CDR3 sequence: CASSSGGLSSNQPQHF. In nucleotides, the CDR3 is TGCGCCAGCAGCTCCGGAGGGCTTAGTAGCAATCAGCCCCAGCATTTT.

This clone showed up just once. This chain uses TRBV19 with TRBJ1-2; 8 bases are shared with TRBD1. This CDR3 comprises 14 residues. CDR1 is LNHDA and CDR2 is SQIVND in the germline V gene (reference sequence). The junction had 9 bases not matched to a gene; V was cut back by 7 bases and J by 5 bases. The CDR3: CASMGRTGNYGYTF. As DNA, the CDR3 is TGTGCCAGTATGGGGAGGACAGGGAATTATGGCTACACCTTC.

The CDR3 sequence is CASSGETGYEKLFF. The CDR3 nucleotides are TGCGCCAGCAGCGGAGAGACAGGGTACGAAAAACTGTTTTTT. The V call is TRBV5-1, the J call TRBJ1-4; 7 bases are shared with TRBD1. J lost 8 bases, V lost 4 bases, and 8 bases had no gene match. Germline CDR1 and CDR2: SGHRS and YFSETQ. The CDR3 consists of 14 residues.

The V and J genes are TRBV12-3 or TRBV12-4 and TRBJ1-1, with D possibly matching TRBD1 (5 bases). Trimming shortened V by 5 bases and J by 3 bases, and 7 bases separated the two germline ends. CDR3 length: 12 residues. In nucleotides, the CDR3 is TGTGCCAGCAGTAAGGGGTACACTGAAGCTTTCTTT. It yields the protein CASSKGYTEAFF.

The chain is built from TRBV6-6 and TRBJ2-7; 10 bases are shared with TRBD1. Trimming removed 5 bases from V and 2 bases from J; junction bases left unmatched: 6. Looked up from germline, CDR1 is MNHNY and CDR2 is SVGAGI (reference sequence). The CDR3 totals 15 residues. In nucleotides, the CDR3 is TGTGCCAGCAGTAGGGGGACAGGGGCTACCTACGAGCAGTACTTC. Translated, it gives CASSRGTGATYEQYF.

The chain uses TRBV18 and TRBJ2-7; D not resolved. This CDR3 is 14 amino acids long. V shed 3 bases and J shed 11 bases, with 20 bases lying between them. Germline-derived CDR1 and CDR2 are KGHSH and LQKENI. In DNA, the CDR3 is TGTGCCAGCTCACCCCCAGGCGACGCGTCCTCGGAGTACTTC. Its translation is CASSPPGDASSEYF. Together with reference TRBV18 and TRBJ2-7, the CDR3 gives the full variable domain: NAGVMQNPRHLVRRRGQEARLRCSPMKGHSHVYWYRQLPEEGLKFMVYLQKENIIDESGMPKERFSAEFPKEGPSILRIQQVVRGDSAAYFCASSPPGDASSEYFGPGTRLTVT.

The rearrangement uses TRBV2 and TRBJ1-1; D unresolved. CDR3 length: 11 amino acids. Deletions cut 6 bases from V and 4 bases from J, with 6 bases between. Germline loops: CDR1 SNHLY, CDR2 FYNNEI. The CDR3 spells CASRLSTEAFF. The CDR3 DNA reads as TGTGCCAGCAGATTATCCACTGAAGCTTTCTTT.

This clone occurred a few times. The same CDR3 also results from other DNA sequences found in this sample. The chain uses TRBV6-5 and TRBJ1-5, with no clear D. The V end was cut by 3 bases, the J end by 3 bases, with 6 bases between. CDR1 is MNHEY and CDR2 is SVGAGI in the germline V gene. CDR3 length equals 13 residues. CDR3 DNA sequence: TGTGCCAGCAGTTATGAACTCAATCAGCCCCAGCATTTT. It specifies CASSYELNQPQHF.

The chain combines TRBV5-1 with TRBJ1-1, with 9 bases lining up with TRBD1. CDR1 is SGHRS and CDR2 is YFSETQ in the germline V gene. With V trimmed by 0 bases and J by 1 base, 7 bases remained unmatched. The CDR3 runs to 17 residues. The CDR3 DNA sequence: TGCGCCAGCAGCTTGGAGGGGACAGGGTGGGGGAACACTGAAGCTTTCTTT. This sequence encodes CASSLEGTGWGNTEAFF.

The rearrangement uses TRBV7-9 and TRBJ1-5; D remains unclear. Germline values: CDR1 SEHNR, CDR2 FQNEAQ (reference sequence). The CDR3 consists of 13 residues. The V gene lost 6 bases and the J gene lost 5 bases, with 11 bases spanning the gap. The CDR3 sequence: CASSLLQDQPQHF. DNA for the CDR3: TGTGCCAGCAGTCTCTTGCAGGATCAGCCCCAGCATTTT.

The J gene is TRBJ2-7, the V gene TRBV9; 10 bases fit TRBD2. V shed 4 bases, J shed 6 bases, and the junction held 10 bases outside the gene matches. Germline V gives CDR1 SGDLS, CDR2 YYNGEE. The CDR3 contains 15 residues. Written as DNA, the CDR3 is TGTGCCAGCAGCATTCTCGGGACTAGCGATTCCGAGCAGTACTTC. Translated: CASSILGTSDSEQYF.

The chain joins TRBV24-1 to TRBJ2-6; 8 nucleotides line up with TRBD1. Germline loops: CDR1 KGHDR, CDR2 SFDVKD. V lost 9 bases, J lost 0 bases, and 6 bases stayed unmatched. The CDR3 loop spans 16 amino acids. The CDR3 loop is CATAGGLFSGANVLTF. CDR3 coding DNA: TGTGCCACCGCAGGGGGCTTGTTCTCTGGGGCCAACGTCCTGACTTTC.

This rearrangement joins TRBV5-1 to TRBJ2-3; TRBD2 matches at 9 bases. CDR1 is SGHRS and CDR2 is YFSETQ in the germline V gene. The J segment lost 0 bases and the V segment lost 5 bases, leaving 4 bases of the junction unmatched. The CDR3 spans 15 residues. CDR3 DNA: TGCGCCAGCAGGGAGCGGGGGGCGAGCACAGATACGCAGTATTTT. Protein product: CASRERGASTDTQYF.

In the case of this clone: One junction end disagrees with the germline gene, perhaps due to a read error. In DNA form, the CDR3 reads TGTGCCAGCAGCATAGGGCGTCTGGACACTGAAGCTTTCTTT. It is translated as CASSIGRLDTEAFF. This rearrangement joins TRBV13 to TRBJ1-1; unclear D gene. Germline V gene lookup returns CDR1 PRHDT and CDR2 FYEKMQ (reference sequence). The CDR3 is made up of 14 amino acids.

The chain uses TRBV7-2 and TRBJ1-6, with no clear D. Germline V lookup: CDR1 SGHTA, CDR2 FQGNSA. The CDR3 consists of 16 residues. Trimming left V 1 base short and J 7 bases short, with 14 bases between. CDR3 nucleotides: TGTGCCAGCAGCTTAGAAGGAGGGTTTGACAATTCACCCCTCCACTTT. It yields the protein CASSLEGGFDNSPLHF.